What follows are 15 T cell receptor beta chains derived from one specimen sequenced in a study of T cells expressing NK-cell markers. Following a re-call of the 5' RACE reads, TCRdb has one entry per CDR3 protein and lacks DNA. The sample includes about 450,000 distinct CDR3 sequences. The sample was blood T cells: a sorted CD56 or NKG2C T cell subset, CD4+ or CD8+ T cells, or bulk PBMC T cells (not recorded which). The source is a woman between 18 and 75 years old in good health.

The rearrangement links TRBV20-1 to TRBJ2-3. The V gene's germline CDR1 is DFQATT and CDR2 SNEGSKA (reference sequence). This CDR3 is built from 14 residues. CDR3 sequence: CSARLGVSTDTQYF.

The chain combines TRBV19 with TRBJ2-3; TCRdb lists TRBD1, though no DNA is available to test this call. Germline V gene sequence: CDR1 LNHDA, CDR2 SQIVND (reference sequence). The CDR3 extends over 16 amino acids. CDR3 sequence reads: CASSIWPADRADTQYF.

The chain links TRBV7-2 to TRBJ1-5; TCRdb reports TRBD1, a call that lacks DNA to check it against. Germline CDR1 and CDR2: SGHTA and FQGNSA. The CDR3 is 16 amino acids. The CDR3 region is CASSLASNRGNQPQHF. Variable domain in full (rest from reference TRBV7-2 and TRBJ1-5): GAGVSQSPSNKVTEKGKDVELRCDPISGHTALYWYRQSLGQGLEFLIYFQGNSAPDKSGLPSDRFSAERTGGSVSTLTIQRTQQEDSAVYLCASSLASNRGNQPQHFGDGTRLSIL.

The chain carries TRBV5-1 and TRBJ2-3; TCRdb outputs TRBD2, but without DNA this stays unchecked. The V gene's germline CDR1 is SGHRS and CDR2 YFSETQ. This CDR3 has 17 residues. Here the CDR3 reads CASSPPGGRMSADTQYF. The variable domain in full, with the rest retrieved from reference TRBV5-1 and TRBJ2-3, is KAGVTQTPRYLIKTRGQQVTLSCSPISGHRSVSWYQQTPGQGLQFLFEYFSETQRNKGNFPGRFSGRQFSNSRSEMNVSTLELGDSALYLCASSPPGGRMSADTQYFGPGTRLTVL.

The V and J genes are TRBV5-1 and TRBJ2-1; checking the TCRdb D call of TRBD2 is not possible without DNA. The CDR3 extends over 16 amino acids. Germline V lookup: CDR1 SGHRS, CDR2 YFSETQ. The CDR3: CASRYYSTSGSNEQFF.

The chain is built from TRBV3-1 and TRBJ2-1; TCRdb's D call of TRBD1 is untestable without DNA. Germline V gene lookup returns CDR1 LGHDT and CDR2 YNNKEL (reference sequence). This CDR3 region has 17 residues. CDR3: CASSLSPPGQRHNEQFF.

This chain links TRBV12-3 or TRBV12-4 with TRBJ2-1; TCRdb outputs TRBD2, but without DNA this stays unchecked. This CDR3 comprises 14 residues. This chain's CDR3 is CASTLLAGASEQFF.

The chain combines TRBV5-1 with TRBJ2-1; TCRdb lists TRBD1, though no DNA is available to test this call. CDR3 length: 17 residues. Germline CDR1 reads SGHRS; CDR2 reads YFSETQ. The CDR3 reads CASSSLPRGDKGNEQFF.

This chain uses TRBV4-2 with TRBJ1-6; checking the TCRdb D call of TRBD1 is not possible without DNA. CDR1 LGHNA and CDR2 YNFKEQ come from the germline V gene. The CDR3 is made up of 16 amino acids. The CDR3 sequence is CASSQDPQGFGSPLHF.

The CDR3 here is CASSYPLEIKDEQFF. The chain uses TRBV6-2 or TRBV6-3 and TRBJ2-1; the D gene TCRdb calls, TRBD1, cannot be checked with no DNA. The CDR3 extends over 15 amino acids. CDR1 is MNHEY, CDR2 SVGEGT, per germline.

This chain links TRBV6-5 with TRBJ2-3. CDR1 is MNHEY and CDR2 is SVGAGI in the germline V gene. The CDR3 length is 12 residues. Here the CDR3 reads CASSYLGDAQYF.

This chain's CDR3 is CASSLSQRGPRTDTQYF. The genes are TRBV7-9 and TRBJ2-3; TCRdb's assignment of TRBD2 cannot be checked, as there is no DNA. Germline CDR1 SEHNR, CDR2 FQNEAQ (reference sequence). The CDR3 consists of 17 residues.

The V call is TRBV20-1, the J call TRBJ1-2; TCRdb indicates TRBD1, and absent DNA this call remains unverified. The germline V gene encodes CDR1 DFQATT and CDR2 SNEGSKA (reference sequence). The CDR3 loop spans 12 amino acids. The CDR3 spells CSASTVPGGYTF.

V is TRBV7-6 and J is TRBJ2-5; there is no DNA to check the TCRdb D call of TRBD2. From germline, CDR1 is SGHVS and CDR2 FNYEAQ. The CDR3 runs 17 residues. The CDR3 loop reads CASSLMRAGGSGETQYF.

This rearrangement joins TRBV19 to TRBJ2-5; TCRdb's D call, TRBD2, is unchecked because there is no DNA. This CDR3 spans 15 amino acids. In germline, CDR1 is LNHDA, CDR2 SQIVND (reference sequence). The CDR3 is CASSIGAGGGETQYF.